A selection of T cell receptor beta chains follows, all from one sample in a study of blood T cell repertoires in COVID-19. Produced via immunoSEQ multiplex PCR; TCRdb's table is partial and in-frame only. The table shows about 180,000 clones, with 70% to 90% occurring only once. Source material: peripheral blood. All receptors come from a woman in her 30s with active or convalescent COVID-19. Both conserved end residues are part of each CDR3. The order of the fields is J gene, D gene, clone size, V gene, CDR3 protein, CDR3 DNA. D genes are given only for firm matches. Size is omitted from some rows. Given values are once, few, many or a class for expanded clones.

TRBJ1-2 - - TRBV5-1 CASSFGQSIYGYTF TGCGCCAGCAGCTTCGGACAGTCCATTTATGGCTACACCTTC
TRBJ1-2 - - TRBV27 CASSQDNYGYTF TGTGCCAGCAGTCAGGATAACTATGGCTACACCTTC
TRBJ1-4 - - TRBV28 CASSLGQALTEKLFF TGTGCCAGCAGTTTAGGCCAGGCCCTAACCGAAAAACTGTTTTTT
TRBJ2-7 - - TRBV18 CASSLNRESYEQYF TGTGCCAGCTCACTGAACCGGGAGTCCTACGAGCAGTACTTC
TRBJ2-1 TRBD2 - TRBV15 CATSRGTVYAGGQVF TGTGCCACCAGCAGAGGGACCGTGTACGCGGGAGGTCAGGTCTTC
TRBJ1-2 - - TRBV19 CASSIARTAGGFSGYTF TGTGCCAGTAGTATAGCCCGCACCGCGGGGGGCTTTTCTGGCTACACCTTC
TRBJ1-3 - - TRBV10-3 CATEGERAGNTIYF TGTGCCACCGAGGGGGAAAGGGCTGGAAACACCATATATTTT
TRBJ1-3 - - TRBV4-1 CASSQERNWQDILSDTIYF TGCGCCAGCAGCCAAGAACGAAACTGGCAGGACATCCTCTCAGACACCATATATTTT
TRBJ2-7 TRBD1 - TRBV11-3 CASSLGTGGYEQYF TGTGCCAGCAGCCTCGGGACAGGGGGCTACGAGCAGTACTTC
TRBJ2-7 TRBD2 - TRBV6-1 CASSERLAGGIYEQYF TGTGCCAGCAGTGAAAGGCTAGCGGGAGGGATCTACGAGCAGTACTTC
TRBJ2-6 - once TRBV18 CASSPVDLRSLAGANVLTF TGTGCCAGCTCACCAGTCGATCTCAGGTCCCTCGCTGGGGCCAACGTCCTGACTTTC
TRBJ2-2 TRBD1 - TRBV7-9 CASSRGTGNTGELFF TGTGCCAGCAGCCGTGGGACAGGGAACACCGGGGAGCTGTTTTTT
TRBJ2-2 - - TRBV19 CASSISSLLNTGELFF TGTGCCAGTAGTATTAGTAGCTTACTGAACACCGGGGAGCTGTTTTTT
TRBJ2-3 - once TRBV3-1/TRBV3-2 CASSQDVAANTDTQYF TGTGCCAGCAGCCAAGATGTAGCAGCCAACACAGATACGCAGTATTTT
TRBJ1-1 - - TRBV2 CASSLQGNTEAFF TGTGCCAGCAGCCTACAGGGGAACACTGAAGCTTTCTTT
TRBJ1-1 - - TRBV7-9 CASSADFEAFF TGTGCCAGCAGCGCCGACTTCGAGGCTTTCTTT
TRBJ2-2 TRBD1 - TRBV29-1 CSVTGGSAGELFF TGCAGCGTGACAGGGGGGTCAGCCGGGGAGCTGTTTTTT
TRBJ2-1 TRBD2 - TRBV2 CASRMTSGGANEQFF TGTGCCAGCAGAATGACTAGCGGGGGGGCGAATGAGCAGTTCTTC
TRBJ1-1 - - TRBV18 CASSPGSRTEAFF TGTGCCAGCTCACCTGGATCGAGGACTGAAGCTTTCTTT
TRBJ1-5 - - TRBV10-2 CASSEGPSQPQHF TGCGCCAGCAGTGAGGGGCCCTCTCAGCCCCAGCATTTT
TRBJ1-5 - - TRBV19 CASSRQSNQPQHF TGTGCCAGTAGTAGACAGTCCAATCAGCCCCAGCATTTT
TRBJ2-5 - - TRBV9 CASSVGQMGETQYF TGTGCCAGCAGCGTCGGACAGATGGGAGAGACCCAGTACTTC
TRBJ1-1 - few TRBV28 CASSPWGGRGTEAFF TGTGCCAGCAGCCCATGGGGGGGGAGGGGAACTGAAGCTTTCTTT
TRBJ1-6 - - TRBV5-4 CASSFPTLRGSNSPLHF TGTGCCAGCAGCTTCCCAACTCTCAGGGGTTCGAATTCACCCCTCCACTTT
TRBJ2-2 - once TRBV27 CASSFVTSGELFF TGTGCCAGCAGTTTTGTGACTAGCGGGGAGCTGTTTTTT
TRBJ2-5 - - TRBV18 CASSPGQQETQYF TGTGCCAGCTCACCAGGACAGCAAGAGACCCAGTACTTC
TRBJ1-3 - few TRBV12-3/TRBV12-4 CASSFSSGNTIYF TGTGCCAGCAGTTTCAGCTCTGGAAACACCATATATTTT
TRBJ2-7 TRBD1 - TRBV2 CASSEALPGQGIHEQYF TGTGCCAGCAGTGAAGCCTTACCGGGACAGGGGATCCACGAGCAGTACTTC
TRBJ2-7 - - TRBV3-1/TRBV3-2 CASSHGHLYEQYF TGTGCCAGCAGCCACGGACACCTATACGAGCAGTACTTC
TRBJ1-2 - once TRBV7-9 CASSLGGGDYGYTF TGTGCCAGCAGCTTGGGAGGGGGTGACTATGGCTACACCTTC
TRBJ1-4 TRBD1 - TRBV10-3 CASRQGLEEKLFF TGTGCCAGCCGACAGGGGTTAGAGGAAAAACTGTTTTTT
TRBJ1-1 - - TRBV5-6 CASREMMGRFTEAFF TGTGCCAGCAGGGAGATGATGGGTAGGTTCACTGAAGCTTTCTTT
TRBJ2-7 - - TRBV7-9 CASSYLQGTSYEQYF TGTGCCAGCAGCTACCTACAGGGAACTAGCTACGAGCAGTACTTC
TRBJ2-2 - - TRBV7-2 CASTFPSPTGELFF TGTGCCAGCACCTTCCCTAGCCCTACCGGGGAGCTGTTTTTT
TRBJ2-7 TRBD1 - TRBV7-9 CASSSTGQGLNEQYF TGTGCCAGCAGCTCAACGGGACAGGGTTTAAACGAGCAGTACTTC
TRBJ2-3 - once TRBV11-2 CASRGADTQYF TGTGCCAGCCGCGGGGCAGATACGCAGTATTTT
TRBJ2-5 - - TRBV11-2 CASSLDFAGLETQYF TGTGCCAGCAGCTTAGATTTCGCAGGGCTAGAGACCCAGTACTTC